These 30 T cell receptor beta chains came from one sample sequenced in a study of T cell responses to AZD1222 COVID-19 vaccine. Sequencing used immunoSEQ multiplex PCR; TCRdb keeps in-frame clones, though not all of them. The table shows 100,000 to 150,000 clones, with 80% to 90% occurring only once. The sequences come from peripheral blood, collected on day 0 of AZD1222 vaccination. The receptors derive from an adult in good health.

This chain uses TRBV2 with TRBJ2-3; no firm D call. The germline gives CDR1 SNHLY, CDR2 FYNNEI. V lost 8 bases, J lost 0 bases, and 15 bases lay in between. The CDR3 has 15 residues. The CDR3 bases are TGTGCCAGCCAGTCACACGTCTCTAGCACAGATACGCAGTATTTT. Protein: CASQSHVSSTDTQYF.

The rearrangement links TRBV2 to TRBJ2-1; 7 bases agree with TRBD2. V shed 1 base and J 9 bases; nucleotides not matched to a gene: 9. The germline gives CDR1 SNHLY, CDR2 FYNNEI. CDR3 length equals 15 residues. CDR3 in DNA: TGTGCCAGCAGTGAAGAGGCACAACTAGCGACTGAGCAGTTCTTC. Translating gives CASSEEAQLATEQFF. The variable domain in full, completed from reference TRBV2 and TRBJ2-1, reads EPEVTQTPSHQVTQMGQEVILRCVPISNHLYFYWYRQILGQKVEFLVSFYNNEISEKSEIFDDQFSVERPDGSNFTLKIRSTKLEDSAMYFCASSEEAQLATEQFFGPGTRLTVL.

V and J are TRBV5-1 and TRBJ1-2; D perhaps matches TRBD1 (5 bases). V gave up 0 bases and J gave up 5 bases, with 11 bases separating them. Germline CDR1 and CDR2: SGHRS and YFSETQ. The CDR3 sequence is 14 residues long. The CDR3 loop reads CASSLEGPIYGYTF. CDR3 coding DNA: TGCGCCAGCAGCTTGGAGGGACCGATTTATGGCTACACCTTC. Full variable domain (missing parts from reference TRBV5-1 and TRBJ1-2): KAGVTQTPRYLIKTRGQQVTLSCSPISGHRSVSWYQQTPGQGLQFLFEYFSETQRNKGNFPGRFSGRQFSNSRSEMNVSTLELGDSALYLCASSLEGPIYGYTFGSGTRLTVV.

The CDR3 DNA is TGTGCCAGCAGTTTAAATGGTATGAGGGTCTACAATGAGCAGTTCTTC. Translating it yields CASSLNGMRVYNEQFF. V is TRBV27 and J is TRBJ2-1, with D possibly TRBD2 on 5 matching bases. Germline CDR1 is MNHEY and CDR2 is SMNVEV (reference sequence). The CDR3 runs 16 residues. V lost 2 bases and J lost 3, with 14 bases in between.

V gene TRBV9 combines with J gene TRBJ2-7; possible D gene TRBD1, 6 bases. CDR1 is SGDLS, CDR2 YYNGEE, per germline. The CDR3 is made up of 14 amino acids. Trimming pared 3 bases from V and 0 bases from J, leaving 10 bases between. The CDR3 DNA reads TGTGCCAGCAGCGGGGGGACACCCTCCTACGAGCAGTACTTC. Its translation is CASSGGTPSYEQYF.

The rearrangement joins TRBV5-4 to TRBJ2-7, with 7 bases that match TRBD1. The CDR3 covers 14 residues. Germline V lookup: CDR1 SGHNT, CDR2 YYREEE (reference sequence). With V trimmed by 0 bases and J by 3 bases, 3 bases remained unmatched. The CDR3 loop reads CASSLVGQSYEQYF. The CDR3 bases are TGTGCCAGCAGCTTGGTGGGACAGAGCTACGAGCAGTACTTC.

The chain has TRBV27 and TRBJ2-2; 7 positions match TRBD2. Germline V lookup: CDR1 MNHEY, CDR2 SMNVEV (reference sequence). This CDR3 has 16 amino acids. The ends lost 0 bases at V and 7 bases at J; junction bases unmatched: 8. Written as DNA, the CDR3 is TGTGCCAGCAGTTTATCTGGCGGGAGCTCCTTCGGGGAGCTGTTTTTT. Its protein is CASSLSGGSSFGELFF.

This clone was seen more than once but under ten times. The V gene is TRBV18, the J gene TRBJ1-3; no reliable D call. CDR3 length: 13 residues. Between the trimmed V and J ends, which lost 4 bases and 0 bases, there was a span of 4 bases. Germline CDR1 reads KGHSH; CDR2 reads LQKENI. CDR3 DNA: TGTGCCAGCTCACTTATCTCTGGAAACACCATATATTTT. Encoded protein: CASSLISGNTIYF.

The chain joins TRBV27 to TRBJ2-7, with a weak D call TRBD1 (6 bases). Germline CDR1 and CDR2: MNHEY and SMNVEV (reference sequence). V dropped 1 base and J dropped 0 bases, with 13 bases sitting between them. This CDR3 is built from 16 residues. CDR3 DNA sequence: TGTGCCAGCAGTTTATGGGGTACAGGGAGCTCCTACGAGCAGTACTTC. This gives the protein CASSLWGTGSSYEQYF.

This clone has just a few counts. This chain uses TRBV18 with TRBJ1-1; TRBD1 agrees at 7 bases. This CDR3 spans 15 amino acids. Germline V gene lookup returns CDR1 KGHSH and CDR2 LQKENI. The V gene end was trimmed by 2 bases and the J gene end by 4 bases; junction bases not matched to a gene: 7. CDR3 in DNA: TGTGCCAGCTCACCAGTTGCCAGGGGGTTCACTGAAGCTTTCTTT. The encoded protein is CASSPVARGFTEAFF.

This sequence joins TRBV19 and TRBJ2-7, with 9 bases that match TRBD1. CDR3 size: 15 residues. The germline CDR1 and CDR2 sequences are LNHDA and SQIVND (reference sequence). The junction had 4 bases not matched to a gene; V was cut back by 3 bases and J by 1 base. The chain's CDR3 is CASSISGQGSYEQYF. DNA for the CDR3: TGTGCCAGTAGTATTTCTGGACAGGGGTCCTACGAGCAGTACTTC.

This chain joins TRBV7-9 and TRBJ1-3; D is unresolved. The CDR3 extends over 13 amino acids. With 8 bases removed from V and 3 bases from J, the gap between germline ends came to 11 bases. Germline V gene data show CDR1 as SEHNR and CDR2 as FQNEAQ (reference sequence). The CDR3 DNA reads TGTGCCAGCGAGGACTTCCTTGGAAACACCATATATTTT. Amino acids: CASEDFLGNTIYF.

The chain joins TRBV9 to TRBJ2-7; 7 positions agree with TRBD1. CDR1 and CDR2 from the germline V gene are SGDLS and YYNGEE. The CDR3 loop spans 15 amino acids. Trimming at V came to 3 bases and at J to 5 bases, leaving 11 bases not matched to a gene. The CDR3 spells CASSDRGRDSDEQYF. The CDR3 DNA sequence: TGTGCCAGCAGCGACAGGGGACGGGATAGCGACGAGCAGTACTTC.

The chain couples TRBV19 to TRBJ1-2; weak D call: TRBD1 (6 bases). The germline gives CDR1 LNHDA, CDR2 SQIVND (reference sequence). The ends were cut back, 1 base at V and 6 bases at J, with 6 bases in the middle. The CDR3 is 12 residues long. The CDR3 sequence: CASSIAGDGYTF. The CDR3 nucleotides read TGTGCCAGTAGTATAGCAGGGGATGGCTACACCTTC. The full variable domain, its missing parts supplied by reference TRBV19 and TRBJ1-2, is DGGITQSPKYLFRKEGQNVTLSCEQNLNHDAMYWYRQDPGQGLRLIYYSQIVNDFQKGDIAEGYSVSREKKESFPLTVTSAQKNPTAFYLCASSIAGDGYTFGSGTRLTVV.

The CDR3 bases are TGTGCCAGCAAAGGGGATACTGAAGCTTTCTTT. Translating it yields CASKGDTEAFF. The chain has TRBV6-5 and TRBJ1-1; the D gene is possibly TRBD1 (5 bases). CDR3 length: 11 residues. Germline-derived CDR1 and CDR2 are MNHEY and SVGAGI. V lost 7 bases and J lost 5, with 8 bases in between.

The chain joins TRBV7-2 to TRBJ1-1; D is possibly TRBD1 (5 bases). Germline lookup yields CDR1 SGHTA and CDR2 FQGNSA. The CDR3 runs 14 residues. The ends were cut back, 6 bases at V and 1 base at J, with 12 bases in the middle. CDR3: CASRGRDPNTEAFF. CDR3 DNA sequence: TGTGCCAGCAGAGGCAGGGACCCGAACACTGAAGCTTTCTTT.

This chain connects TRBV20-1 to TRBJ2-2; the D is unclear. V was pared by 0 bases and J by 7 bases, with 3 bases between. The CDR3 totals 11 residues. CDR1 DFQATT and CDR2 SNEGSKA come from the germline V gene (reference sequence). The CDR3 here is CSARESGELFF. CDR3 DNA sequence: TGCAGTGCTAGAGAGAGCGGGGAGCTGTTTTTT.

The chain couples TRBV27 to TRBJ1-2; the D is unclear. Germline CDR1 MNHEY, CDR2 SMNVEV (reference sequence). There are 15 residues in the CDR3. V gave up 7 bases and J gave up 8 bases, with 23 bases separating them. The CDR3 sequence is CASTRTPGPQPGYTF. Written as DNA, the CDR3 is TGTGCCAGCACCCGAACGCCCGGGCCTCAGCCGGGCTACACCTTC.

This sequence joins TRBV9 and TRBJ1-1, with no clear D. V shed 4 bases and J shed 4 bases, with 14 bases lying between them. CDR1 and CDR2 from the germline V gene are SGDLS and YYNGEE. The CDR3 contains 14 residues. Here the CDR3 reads CASSRAQMGTEAFF. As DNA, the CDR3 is TGTGCCAGCAGCCGCGCACAGATGGGCACTGAAGCTTTCTTT.

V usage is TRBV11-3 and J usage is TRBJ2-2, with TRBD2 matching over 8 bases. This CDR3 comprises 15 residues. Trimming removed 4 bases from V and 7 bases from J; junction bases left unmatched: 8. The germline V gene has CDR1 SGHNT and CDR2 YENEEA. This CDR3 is CASSSPGTRNGELFF. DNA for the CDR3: TGTGCCAGCAGCTCTCCTGGGACTAGGAACGGGGAGCTGTTTTTT.

The CDR3 DNA sequence: TGTGCCAGCAGCGCCGGGACGACCTACGAGCAGTACTTC. It encodes CASSAGTTYEQYF. The chain employs TRBV9 and TRBJ2-7; D is possibly TRBD1 or TRBD2 (5 bases each). This CDR3 has 13 amino acids. V gave up 3 bases and J gave up 2 bases, with 9 bases separating them. The germline gives CDR1 SGDLS, CDR2 YYNGEE.

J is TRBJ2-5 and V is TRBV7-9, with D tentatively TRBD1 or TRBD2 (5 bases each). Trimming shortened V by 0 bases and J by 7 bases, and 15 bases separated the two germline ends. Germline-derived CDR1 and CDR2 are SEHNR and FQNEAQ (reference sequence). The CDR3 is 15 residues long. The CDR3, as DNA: TGTGCCAGCAGCTTAGCGCTCGGTGAGGGGACGACCCAGTACTTC. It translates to CASSLALGEGTTQYF.

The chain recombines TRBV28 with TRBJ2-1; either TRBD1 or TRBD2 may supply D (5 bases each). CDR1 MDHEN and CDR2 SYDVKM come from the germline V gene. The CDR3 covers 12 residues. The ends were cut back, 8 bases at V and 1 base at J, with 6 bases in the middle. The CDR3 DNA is TGTGCCAGCGGGGGTTCCTACAATGAGCAGTTCTTC. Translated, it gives CASGGSYNEQFF.

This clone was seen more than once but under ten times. This CDR3 is CASLQGQGTGELFF. The CDR3 DNA is TGTGCCAGCTTGCAGGGACAGGGCACCGGGGAGCTGTTTTTT. V is TRBV5-6 and J is TRBJ2-2; TRBD1 matches 9 bases. The CDR3 is 14 amino acids. J lost 4 bases, V lost 7 bases, and 5 bases had no gene match. The germline CDR1 and CDR2 sequences are SGHDT and YYEEEE.

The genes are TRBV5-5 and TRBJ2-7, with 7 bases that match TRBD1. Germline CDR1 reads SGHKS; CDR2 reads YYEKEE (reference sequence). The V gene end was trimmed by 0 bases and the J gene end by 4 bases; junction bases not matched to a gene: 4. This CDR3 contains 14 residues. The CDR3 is CASSLGQGFYEQYF. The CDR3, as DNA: TGTGCCAGCAGCTTGGGACAGGGCTTTTACGAGCAGTACTTC.

CDR3 sequence: CASSLRTGELFF. CDR3 nucleotide sequence: TGTGCCAGCAGCTTACGGACCGGGGAGCTGTTTTTT. The rearrangement uses TRBV7-2 and TRBJ2-2, with no clear D. The length of the CDR3 is 12 residues. V was clipped by 2 bases and J by 5 bases, with 3 bases between them. CDR1 is SGHTA and CDR2 is FQGNSA in the germline V gene.

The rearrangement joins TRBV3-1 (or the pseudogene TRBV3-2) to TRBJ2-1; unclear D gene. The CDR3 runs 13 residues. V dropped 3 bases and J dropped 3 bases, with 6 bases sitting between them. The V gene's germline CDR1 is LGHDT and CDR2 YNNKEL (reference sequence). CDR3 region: CASSHNNYNEQFF. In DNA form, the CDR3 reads TGTGCCAGCAGCCATAACAACTACAATGAGCAGTTCTTC.

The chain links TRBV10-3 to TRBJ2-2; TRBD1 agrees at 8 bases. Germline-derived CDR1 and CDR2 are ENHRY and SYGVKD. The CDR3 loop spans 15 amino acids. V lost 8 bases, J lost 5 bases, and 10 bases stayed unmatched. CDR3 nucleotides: TGTGCCATCGCAGGACAGGGACGATTTACCGGGGAGCTGTTTTTT. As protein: CAIAGQGRFTGELFF.

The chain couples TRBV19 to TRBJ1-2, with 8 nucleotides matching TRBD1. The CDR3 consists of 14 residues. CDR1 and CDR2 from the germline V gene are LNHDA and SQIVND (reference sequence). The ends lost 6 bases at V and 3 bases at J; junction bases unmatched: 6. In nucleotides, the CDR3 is TGTGCCAGTAGGACATTGACAGGGGACTATGGCTACACCTTC. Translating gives CASRTLTGDYGYTF.

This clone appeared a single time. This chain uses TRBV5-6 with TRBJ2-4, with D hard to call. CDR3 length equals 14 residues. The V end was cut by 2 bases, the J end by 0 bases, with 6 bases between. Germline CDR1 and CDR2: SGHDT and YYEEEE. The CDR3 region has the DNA TGTGCCAGCAGCTTACAGATAGCCAAAAACATTCAGTACTTC. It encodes CASSLQIAKNIQYF. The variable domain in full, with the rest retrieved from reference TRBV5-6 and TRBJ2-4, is DAGVTQSPTHLIKTRGQQVTLRCSPKSGHDTVSWYQQALGQGPQFIFQYYEEEERQRGNFPDRFSGHQFPNYSSELNVNALLLGDSALYLCASSLQIAKNIQYFGAGTRLSVL.